The 20 T cell receptor beta chains listed next were all sequenced from one sample in a study of T cell responses to AZD1222 COVID-19 vaccine. The method was immunoSEQ multiplex PCR; TCRdb's version includes in-frame clones alone and lacks a portion of them. Here the sample spans under 200,000 clones, approximately 90% being singletons. This material consisted of peripheral blood, taken on day 0 of AZD1222 vaccination. The receptors come from an adult in good health.

The rearrangement uses TRBV2 and TRBJ2-7; 8 positions match TRBD1. J was trimmed by 3 bases and V by 4 bases; bases with no gene match: 11. The V gene's germline CDR1 is SNHLY and CDR2 FYNNEI. The CDR3 has 16 amino acids. CDR3 sequence (DNA): TGTGCCAGCAGTGTAGGGGCAGGGGGCGGAATCTACGAGCAGTACTTC. Amino acid sequence: CASSVGAGGGIYEQYF.

This clone was seen a single time. The chain carries TRBV6-6 and TRBJ1-1; the D gene is possibly TRBD1 (5 bases). Per germline, CDR1 MNHNY and CDR2 SVGAGI (reference sequence). Trimming shortened V by 2 bases and J by 5 bases, and 12 bases separated the two germline ends. The CDR3 is made up of 14 amino acids. CDR3 region: CASSYDGRGTEAFF. CDR3 bases: TGTGCCAGCAGTTACGATGGCCGGGGGACTGAAGCTTTCTTT.

V gene TRBV15 combines with J gene TRBJ2-2, with TRBD1 matching over 12 bases. Trimming took 2 bases from V and 5 from J; bases not matched to a gene: 9. The CDR3 is 18 amino acids. CDR1 is LNHNV and CDR2 is YYDKDF in the germline V gene (reference sequence). The CDR3 reads CATSRSPGQGAGTGELFF. CDR3 coding DNA: TGTGCCACCAGCAGAAGCCCGGGACAGGGGGCCGGGACCGGGGAGCTGTTTTTT.

CDR3 in amino acids: CASSSKPRGEFF. For the CDR3, the DNA is TGTGCCAGCAGTTCTAAACCTCGGGGGGAGTTCTTC. This rearrangement joins TRBV28 to TRBJ2-1, with 7 bases lining up with TRBD2. Germline V gene data show CDR1 as MDHEN and CDR2 as SYDVKM. The length of the CDR3 is 12 residues. After removal of 4 bases from V and 14 bases from J, the junction contained 8 bases not matched to a gene.

This rearrangement joins TRBV7-8 to TRBJ1-4, with D tentatively TRBD1 (6 bases). Germline V lookup: CDR1 SGHVS, CDR2 FQNEAQ. V lost 5 bases, J lost 7 bases, and 17 bases lay in between. This CDR3 has 15 amino acids. CDR3 DNA: TGTGCCAGCAGCCCTCGAGGGGGGAGTGGTGAAAAACTGTTTTTT. This encodes CASSPRGGSGEKLFF.

The V and J genes are TRBV11-2 and TRBJ2-6, with 8 nucleotides matching TRBD2. Germline trimming cut 5 bases from V and 3 bases from J; bases unmatched to any gene: 12. This CDR3 has 18 residues. Germline V lookup: CDR1 SGHAT, CDR2 FQNNGV. The CDR3 DNA sequence: TGTGCCAGCAGCATTTCCGGGAGGGGCCCAATTGGGGCCAACGTCCTGACTTTC. Its translation: CASSISGRGPIGANVLTF.

This chain joins TRBV2 and TRBJ2-7, with TRBD2 matching 7 bases. The germline CDR1 and CDR2 sequences are SNHLY and FYNNEI. Trimming cost V 6 bases and J 7 bases; bases outside gene matches: 9. The CDR3 sequence is 13 residues long. The CDR3 coding sequence is TGTGCCAGCAGGGGGGGAGGGGCCCTGGAGCAGTACTTC. Encoded protein: CASRGGGALEQYF.

The chain has TRBV5-5 and TRBJ1-1, with D unclear. Germline CDR1 is SGHKS and CDR2 is YYEKEE (reference sequence). The CDR3 consists of 14 residues. Trimming left V 5 bases short and J 1 base short, with 12 bases between. The CDR3 loop is CASSWIPGNTEAFF. The CDR3 nucleotides are TGTGCCAGCAGTTGGATCCCGGGGAACACTGAAGCTTTCTTT.

The chain carries TRBV12-5 and TRBJ1-1, with 9 bases fitting TRBD1. CDR1 is LGHNT and CDR2 is FRNRAP in the germline V gene. The CDR3 spans 19 residues. J was trimmed by 0 bases and V by 1 base; bases with no gene match: 12. The CDR3 DNA reads TGTGCTAGTGGTTTGGGCTGGAAACAGGGGGCCCAAATGAACACTGAAGCTTTCTTT. This sequence encodes CASGLGWKQGAQMNTEAFF.

The chain combines TRBV6-2 or TRBV6-3 with TRBJ2-1, with TRBD2 matching over 7 bases. CDR3 length equals 16 residues. The germline CDR1 and CDR2 sequences are MNHEY and SVGEGT. After removal of 0 bases from V and 4 bases from J, the junction contained 6 bases not matched to a gene. The CDR3 DNA reads as TGTGCCAGCAGTTACTCGATCGGCGGGAGTTACAATGAGCAGTTCTTC. It specifies CASSYSIGGSYNEQFF.

The chain uses TRBV28 and TRBJ1-6; D may be TRBD1 (5 bases). This CDR3 contains 15 residues. The germline V and J ends were trimmed by 5 bases and 9 bases, with 17 bases remaining between them. Germline CDR1 is MDHEN and CDR2 is SYDVKM. Here the CDR3 DNA reads TGTGCCAGCAGTGGGGACGGCGTCCTTTCTTCACCCCTCCACTTT. Translation gives CASSGDGVLSSPLHF.

This sequence joins TRBV10-2 and TRBJ1-6; 10 bases fit TRBD1. The V and J ends lost 7 bases and 5 bases, in that order; junction bases with no gene match: 2. This CDR3 is 14 amino acids long. CDR1 WSHSY and CDR2 SAAADI come from the germline V gene. DNA of the CDR3: TGCGCCAGCACCGGGACAGGGGATAATTCACCCCTCCACTTT. Its translation is CASTGTGDNSPLHF.

This chain connects TRBV7-8 to TRBJ1-6; 7 positions match TRBD1. J lost 7 bases, V lost 6 bases, and 6 bases had no gene match. CDR3 length: 14 amino acids. CDR1 and CDR2 (germline): SGHVS, FQNEAQ. The CDR3 region is CASSQTGTNSPLHF. The CDR3 nucleotides read TGTGCCAGCAGTCAGACAGGGACGAATTCACCCCTCCACTTT.

This clone is a singleton in its sample. The chain uses TRBV5-1 and TRBJ2-5; tentative D call: TRBD1 (5 bases). Trimming stripped 0 bases from V and 1 base from J, with 16 bases between. CDR3 length equals 17 residues. Germline values: CDR1 SGHRS, CDR2 YFSETQ. CDR3 DNA sequence: TGCGCCAGCAGCTTGGGTAGGGGCCCTAAGATCCAAGAGACCCAGTACTTC. It specifies CASSLGRGPKIQETQYF.

J is TRBJ1-2 and V is TRBV7-9; 8 bases are shared with TRBD1. Germline CDR1 reads SEHNR; CDR2 reads FQNEAQ (reference sequence). With V trimmed by 1 base and J by 1 base, 8 bases remained unmatched. This CDR3 is 17 amino acids long. CDR3 amino acids: CASSLEAGGGINYGYTF. The DNA of the CDR3 is TGTGCCAGCAGCTTAGAGGCAGGGGGCGGAATTAACTATGGCTACACCTTC.

The rearrangement joins TRBV7-2 to TRBJ1-1; no clear D gene. Germline CDR1 and CDR2: SGHTA and FQGNSA. V lost 5 bases and J lost 6, with 13 bases in between. The CDR3 consists of 13 residues. CDR3 nucleotides: TGTGCCAGCAGCAAGACTGGAAGCGCTGAAGCTTTCTTT. This sequence encodes CASSKTGSAEAFF. Drawing the rest from reference TRBV7-2 and TRBJ1-1, the complete variable domain is GAGVSQSPSNKVTEKGKDVELRCDPISGHTALYWYRQSLGQGLEFLIYFQGNSAPDKSGLPSDRFSAERTGGSVSTLTIQRTQQEDSAVYLCASSKTGSAEAFFGQGTRLTVV.

The V call is TRBV7-8, the J call TRBJ2-5, with 14 bases lining up with TRBD2. After removal of 8 bases from V and 5 bases from J, the junction contained 7 bases not matched to a gene. The CDR3 covers 15 residues. Germline assignment: CDR1 SGHVS and CDR2 FQNEAQ. In DNA, the CDR3 is TGTGCCAGCGTCGGGACTAGCGGGAGTCACGAGACCCAGTACTTC. It yields the protein CASVGTSGSHETQYF.

This clone was recorded only once. The rearrangement uses TRBV2 and TRBJ1-2; tentatively, D is TRBD1 (5 bases). V gave up 4 bases and J gave up 7 bases, with 7 bases separating them. The CDR3 spans 11 residues. Germline V gene sequence: CDR1 SNHLY, CDR2 FYNNEI. CDR3: CASSGGVGYTF. The CDR3 DNA is TGTGCCAGCAGTGGGGGGGTTGGCTACACCTTC.

The V and J genes are TRBV5-1 and TRBJ2-1; D remains ambiguous. Germline CDR1 and CDR2: SGHRS and YFSETQ. The CDR3 is 13 residues long. The V and J ends lost 0 bases and 2 bases respectively, with 3 bases between them. The CDR3 nucleotides are TGCGCCAGCAGCTTGGATGCCTACAATGAGCAGTTCTTC. Amino acids: CASSLDAYNEQFF.

The chain links TRBV28 to TRBJ2-2; TRBD2 aligns across 7 bases. V dropped 3 bases and J dropped 0; count of bases not matched to a gene: 7. Germline lookup yields CDR1 MDHEN and CDR2 SYDVKM. The length of the CDR3 is 17 residues. The chain's CDR3 is CASSLGGGSPNTGELFF. The DNA for the CDR3 is TGTGCCAGCAGTTTGGGGGGAGGGAGCCCGAACACCGGGGAGCTGTTTTTT.